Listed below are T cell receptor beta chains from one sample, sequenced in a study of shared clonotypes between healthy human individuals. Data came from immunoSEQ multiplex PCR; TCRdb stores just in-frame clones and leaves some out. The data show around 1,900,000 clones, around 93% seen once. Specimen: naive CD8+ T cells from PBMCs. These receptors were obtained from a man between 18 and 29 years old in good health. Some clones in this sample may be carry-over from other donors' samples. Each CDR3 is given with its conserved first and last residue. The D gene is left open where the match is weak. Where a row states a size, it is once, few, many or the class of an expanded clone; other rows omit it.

CASSLTLRQGVNTEAFF TGTGCCAGCAGCTTAACCCTTAGGCAGGGGGTGAACACTGAAGCTTTCTTT once TRBD1 TRBJ1-1 TRBV7-3
CASSFEGWGELFF TGTGCCAGCAGTTTTGAGGGGTGGGGGGAGCTGTTTTTT NA NA TRBJ2-2 TRBV27
CASSGLAGDNEQFF TGTGCCAGCTCCGGACTAGCGGGAGACAATGAGCAGTTCTTC NA TRBD2 TRBJ2-1 TRBV2
CASSKGKSTDTQYF TGTGCCAGCAGCAAAGGGAAGAGCACAGATACGCAGTATTTT NA NA TRBJ2-3 TRBV11-3
CASGRTSGNTDTQYF TGTGCCAGCGGGAGGACTAGCGGAAACACAGATACGCAGTATTTT NA TRBD2 TRBJ2-3 TRBV27
CASSVAVTGGPNTEAFF TGTGCCAGCAGCGTAGCCGTGACAGGGGGGCCTAACACTGAAGCTTTCTTT NA TRBD1 TRBJ1-1 TRBV9
CAISEGDRANEQFF TGTGCCATCAGTGAGGGGGACAGGGCCAATGAGCAGTTCTTC NA TRBD1 TRBJ2-1 TRBV10-3
CASSGIPDREFFGYTF TGTGCCAGCAGCGGAATACCCGACAGGGAGTTTTTTGGCTACACCTTC NA TRBD1 TRBJ1-2 TRBV9
CASSLLGTIAGYTF TGTGCCAGCAGTTTACTCGGGACAATTGCTGGCTACACCTTC NA NA TRBJ1-2 TRBV27
CASSVDLAGAKEDTQYF TGTGCCAGCAGCGTAGACCTAGCGGGAGCCAAGGAGGATACGCAGTATTTT NA TRBD2 TRBJ2-3 TRBV9
CASSPGQSYYNEQFF TGTGCCAGCAGCCCGGGACAGAGTTATTACAATGAGCAGTTCTTC once TRBD1 TRBJ2-1 TRBV7-3
CATSRDRTGKKLFF TGTGCCACCAGCAGAGACCGGACAGGGAAAAAACTGTTTTTT NA TRBD1 TRBJ1-4 TRBV15
CASSFSGRYKETQYF TGTGCCAGCAGTTTTAGCGGGAGGTATAAAGAGACCCAGTACTTC NA TRBD2 TRBJ2-5 TRBV27
CASSVRDRGGPNEKLFF TGTGCCAGCAGTGTTCGGGACAGGGGGGGGCCTAATGAAAAACTGTTTTTT NA TRBD1 TRBJ1-4 TRBV6-1
CASSDGDRDTEAFF TGTGCCAGCAGTGATGGAGACAGGGACACTGAAGCTTTCTTT few TRBD1 TRBJ1-1 TRBV25-1